This T cell receptor (beta chain) was sequenced for a study of control samples from healthy donors and cancer patients. Trimming shortened V by 2 bases and J by 5 bases, and 11 bases separated the two germline ends. Germline CDR1 is SGHRS and CDR2 is YFSETQ. The CDR3 spans 14 residues. Generated by immunoSEQ multiplex PCR, the TCRdb table keeps only in-frame clones and is missing some. This table holds fewer than 200,000 clones, 90% to 95% found once. The chain uses TRBV5-1 and TRBJ2-1, with no clear D. Material: blood. The receptor was derived from a man aged 18 to 30 in good health. DNA of the CDR3: TGCGCCAGCAGCTTTGGCCTGGTTAACAATGAGCAGTTCTTC. Translating gives CASSFGLVNNEQFF.